The source of this T cell receptor beta chain is a study of T cell responses to AZD1222 COVID-19 vaccine. Of note for this clone: What it recognizes is unknown.

Notes on the study in general: Unmutated variant regions are reportedly the target of nearly half of TCRs that are spike-specific. After two AZD1222 doses, spike-specific TCR breadth and depth rose versus day 0. Distributed over spike, vaccine-associated CD4 TCRs predominated at 160-218 and 743-854. The sample set comprised mostly white British donors with more females, and clonal diversity was possibly underestimated.

Repertoires were generated with immunoSEQ multiplex PCR, while TCRdb's copy carries only in-frame clones and drops some. The sample contains 130,000 to 150,000 clones, around nine tenths of which appear only once. The germline CDR1 and CDR2 sequences are MNHEY and SVGAGI. Trimming cost V 8 bases and J 4 bases, with 12 bases left between them. CDR3 size: 13 residues. The origin of this receptor is an adult in good health. The sample consisted of peripheral blood, taken on day 0 of MenACWY control vaccination. V usage is TRBV6-5 and J usage is TRBJ1-3, with D possibly TRBD1 on 5 matching bases. The CDR3 loop is CASPRGDGNTIYF. Written as DNA, the CDR3 is TGTGCCAGCCCCCGGGGGGACGGAAACACCATATATTTT.